Detailed here is one T cell receptor (beta chain). Its antigen is as yet unknown. V shed 2 bases and J 4 bases; nucleotides not matched to a gene: 2. The CDR3 sequence is 16 residues long. From germline, CDR1 is MDHEN and CDR2 SYDVKM. The data were taken from a study of cytomegalovirus exposure and HLA in healthy donors. Study context: One earlier analysis, a look at around 170 million T cells, found roughly 110 million unique TCR beta sequences. Whole-study findings and limits: Reported results showed that the classifier diagnosed cytomegalovirus status with high specificity and sensitivity. Presence/absence analysis assumed near-uniform sequencing depth across donors. TCR beta chains numbering roughly 150 were designated cytomegalovirus-associated.

The PCR had 60 Vbeta and 13 Jbeta primers. Sequencing used immunoSEQ multiplex PCR; TCRdb keeps in-frame clones, though not all of them. The sample's table shows some 110,000 clones. This clonotype originated in a man in his forties in good health and CMV-seronegative. The chain is built from TRBV28 and TRBJ2-2; 12 positions match TRBD1. Sequences were obtained from PBMCs. Here the CDR3 reads CASSLGTGGLTGELFF. The CDR3 DNA follows: TGTGCCAGCAGTTTAGGGACAGGGGGCCTCACCGGGGAGCTGTTTTTT.